The 10 T cell receptor beta chains listed next were all sequenced from one sample in a study of OX40 agonist ivuxolimab in advanced cancers. Profiled with immunoSEQ multiplex PCR; TCRdb holds only in-frame clones, not every one. The data contain under 70,000 clones, approximately 90% of them singletons. The material sequenced was CD4+ or CD8+ T cells sorted from blood, taken in a trial of the OX40 agonist ivuxolimab. These receptors were obtained from an adult with an advanced solid tumor such as melanoma, head and neck, liver or kidney cancer.

This clone was seen only once. The V and J genes are TRBV7-9 and TRBJ2-2, with D hard to call. From germline, CDR1 is SEHNR and CDR2 FQNEAQ (reference sequence). V shed 7 bases and J shed 8 bases, with 8 bases lying between them. The CDR3 extends over 11 amino acids. CDR3 nucleotide sequence: TGTGCCAGCATCAACGCTGGGGAGCTGTTTTTT. Protein product: CASINAGELFF. Supplemented by reference TRBV7-9 and TRBJ2-2, the full variable domain reads DTGVSQNPRHKITKRGQNVTFRCDPISEHNRLYWYRQTLGQGPEFLTYFQNEAQLEKSRLLSDRFSAERPKGSFSTLEIQRTEQGDSAMYLCASINAGELFFGEGSRLTVL.

The rearrangement links TRBV6-6 to TRBJ2-5; 9 bases map to TRBD2. V gave up 2 bases and J gave up 0 bases; unmatched junction bases: 4. There are 16 residues in the CDR3. Germline CDR1 reads MNHNY; CDR2 reads SVGAGI (reference sequence). CDR3 sequence: CASSYASGDYQETQYF. The CDR3 DNA reads as TGTGCCAGCAGTTACGCTAGCGGGGACTACCAAGAGACCCAGTACTTC.

This clone was seen a few times. This rearrangement joins TRBV27 to TRBJ2-5; 9 positions match TRBD1. Trimming at V came to 6 bases and at J to 5 bases, leaving 7 bases not matched to a gene. Germline lookup yields CDR1 MNHEY and CDR2 SMNVEV (reference sequence). The CDR3 is made up of 14 amino acids. In DNA form, the CDR3 reads TGTGCCAGCAGCATACAGGGGGCAGCGGAGACCCAGTACTTC. Translation: CASSIQGAAETQYF.

The CDR3 coding sequence is TGTGCCTGGAGAGTACCAGGGATCCCCGAGCAGTACTTC. Its translation is CAWRVPGIPEQYF. This chain joins TRBV30 and TRBJ2-7; D is possibly TRBD1 (5 bases). Germline V CDR1 and CDR2: GTSNPN, SVGIG (reference sequence). This CDR3 region has 13 residues. The germline V and J ends were trimmed by 3 bases and 6 bases, with 15 bases remaining between them. Full variable domain (outside the CDR3, taken from reference TRBV30 and TRBJ2-7): SQTIHQWPATLVQPVGSPLSLECTVEGTSNPNLYWYRQAAGRGLQLLFYSVGIGQISSEVPQNLSASRPQDRQFILSSKKLLLSDSGFYLCAWRVPGIPEQYFGPGTRLTVT.

CDR3 bases: TGTGCCAGCAGTGAATGGCGACAGGGGGAGTCTGAAGCTTTCTTT. Amino acid sequence: CASSEWRQGESEAFF. This rearrangement joins TRBV2 to TRBJ1-1, with 9 bases identical to TRBD1. The CDR3 runs 15 residues. The V segment lost 2 bases and the J segment 6 bases; nucleotides outside the gene matches: 7. Germline V gene lookup returns CDR1 SNHLY and CDR2 FYNNEI.

The chain recombines TRBV18 with TRBJ2-2; the match to TRBD1 covers 7 bases. Trimming removed 2 bases from V and 2 bases from J; junction bases left unmatched: 2. Germline CDR1 reads KGHSH; CDR2 reads LQKENI. The length of the CDR3 is 15 residues. The CDR3 DNA reads as TGTGCCAGCTCACCAGGACAGGACAACACCGGGGAGCTGTTTTTT. This gives the protein CASSPGQDNTGELFF.

The genes are TRBV6-7 and TRBJ1-2; D is possibly TRBD1 (5 bases). TRBV6-7 is an ORF, and what it does is uncertain. V was pared by 2 bases and J by 4 bases, with 11 bases between. The CDR3 is made up of 14 amino acids. CDR3 in DNA: TGTGCCAGCAGTTACAGGGGCTGGAGCTATGGCTACACCTTC. It specifies CASSYRGWSYGYTF.

The V call is TRBV4-3, the J call TRBJ1-1; no clear D. This CDR3 is built from 13 residues. CDR1 and CDR2 (germline): LGHNA, YSLEER. Trimming removed 0 bases at V and 7 bases at J, with 9 bases between. In DNA, the CDR3 is TGCGCCAGCAGCCAAGATCGGGGAGATGAAGCTTTCTTT. This sequence encodes CASSQDRGDEAFF.

V usage is TRBV7-6 and J usage is TRBJ2-7; D remains ambiguous. V lost 5 bases, J lost 5 bases, and 10 bases lay in between. There are 12 residues in the CDR3. Germline CDR1 SGHVS, CDR2 FNYEAQ. CDR3 sequence: CASSPDGNEQYF. As DNA, the CDR3 is TGTGCCAGCAGCCCAGACGGTAACGAGCAGTACTTC. The full variable domain, in which reference TRBV7-6 and TRBJ2-7 provide the parts outside the CDR3, is GAGVSQSPRYKVTKRGQDVALRCDPISGHVSLYWYRQALGQGPEFLTYFNYEAQQDKSGLPNDRFSAERPEGSISTLTIQRTEQRDSAMYRCASSPDGNEQYFGPGTRLTVT.

The rearrangement links TRBV12-5 to TRBJ2-7; 8 bases map to TRBD1. V lost 6 bases to trimming and J lost 7 bases; unmatched junction nucleotides: 8. CDR3 length equals 13 residues. CDR1 and CDR2 from the germline V gene are LGHNT and FRNRAP. For the CDR3, the DNA is TGTGCTAGTGGACACGGACAGGGTAAAGAGCAGTACTTC. This gives the protein CASGHGQGKEQYF.